The next 5 T cell receptor beta chains were all read from a single sample in a study of cytomegalovirus exposure and HLA in healthy donors (dated by TCRdb to the late 2010s). The library was made by the immunoSEQ multiplex PCR assay. For the multiplex PCR, a mixture combining 60 forward primers for TCR Vbeta segments and 13 reverse primers for TCR Jbeta segments was used. Imported from immuneACCESS, the table was reduced by TCRdb to in-frame sequences with V and J called. These copies leave out some clones; in studies compared against another copy, an unresolved V gene accounts for under half, and the cause of the remainder is not known. The sample profile shows some 100,000 clones; more than 75% of them were found once. The ten largest clones add up to 4% of the sample. The specimen was PBMCs. All receptors derive from a woman in her forties or fifties in good health and CMV-seropositive.

The rearrangement links TRBV5-6 to TRBJ1-5; a weak D match, TRBD1 (5 bases). Germline V CDR1 and CDR2: SGHDT, YYEEEE. The CDR3 has 13 amino acids. Trimming shortened V by 5 bases and J by 9 bases, and 15 bases separated the two germline ends. CDR3 DNA: TGTGCCAGCAGGGGTTGGGGCCAGGGGCCCCAGCATTTT. Protein: CASRGWGQGPQHF.

This clone has only one observation. The V and J genes are TRBV5-1 and TRBJ2-3; possibly TRBD2 for D (5 bases). Germline V gene sequence: CDR1 SGHRS, CDR2 YFSETQ. The V gene lost 6 bases and the J gene lost 6 bases, with 17 bases spanning the gap. CDR3 length: 14 residues. In DNA, the CDR3 is TGCGCCAGCATGCGGGCCCTCTTGGGGGATACGCAGTATTTT. The encoded protein is CASMRALLGDTQYF.

The genes are TRBV9 and TRBJ1-1, with a tentative D call TRBD1 (5 bases). The germline gives CDR1 SGDLS, CDR2 YYNGEE. V lost 2 bases to trimming and J lost 2 bases, with 10 bases between them. CDR3 length: 14 amino acids. The CDR3 spells CASSVGGRNTEAFF. In DNA, the CDR3 is TGTGCCAGCAGCGTGGGGGGTCGAAACACTGAAGCTTTCTTT.

This chain connects TRBV2 to TRBJ2-7; no clear D gene. Germline V gene lookup returns CDR1 SNHLY and CDR2 FYNNEI. This CDR3 comprises 13 residues. Trimming removed 3 bases from V and 2 bases from J, with 8 bases in between. The CDR3 DNA follows: TGTGCCAGCAGTGACCCCGCAGCCTACGAGCAGTACTTC. Translation gives CASSDPAAYEQYF.

This clone was picked up a small number of times. This chain links TRBV18 with TRBJ2-7, with 11 bases fitting TRBD2. In germline, CDR1 is KGHSH, CDR2 LQKENI. J gave up 6 bases and V 3 bases, and 1 base lay outside the gene matches. The CDR3 spans 13 residues. CDR3 region: CASSPGTSGEQYF. Written as DNA, the CDR3 is TGTGCCAGCTCACCCGGGACTAGCGGCGAGCAGTACTTC.